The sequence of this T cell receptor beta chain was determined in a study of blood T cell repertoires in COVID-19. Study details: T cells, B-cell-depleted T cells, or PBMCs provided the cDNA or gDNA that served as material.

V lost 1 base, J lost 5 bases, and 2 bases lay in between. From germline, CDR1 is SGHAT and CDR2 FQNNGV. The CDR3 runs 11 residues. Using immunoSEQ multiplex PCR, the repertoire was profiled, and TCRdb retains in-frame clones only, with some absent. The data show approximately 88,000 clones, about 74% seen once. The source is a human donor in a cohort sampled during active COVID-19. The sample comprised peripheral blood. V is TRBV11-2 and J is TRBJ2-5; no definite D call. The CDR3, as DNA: TGTGCCAGCAGCTTAGCTGAGACCCAGTACTTC. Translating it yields CASSLAETQYF.